Below are 21 T cell receptor beta chains sequenced from a single sample in a study of T cell changes during pregnancy in multiple sclerosis. This table comes from immunoSEQ multiplex PCR, and its TCRdb copy is limited to in-frame clones, with some not included. Of roughly 75,000 clones in the sample, roughly 91% were seen once. Material: peripheral blood, obtained after pregnancy. The receptors shown here come from a female donor in good health, enrolled as a control in a pregnancy study.

This chain uses TRBV10-2 with TRBJ2-2; 8 bases match TRBD2. Trimming took 2 bases from V and 1 from J; bases not matched to a gene: 0. The CDR3 covers 15 residues. Germline V lookup: CDR1 WSHSY, CDR2 SAAADI. The CDR3 is CASSETSGNTGELFF. CDR3 DNA sequence: TGCGCCAGCAGTGAGACTAGCGGGAACACCGGGGAGCTGTTTTTT.

The chain carries TRBV5-8 and TRBJ1-3; TRBD1 aligns across 7 bases. The CDR3 spans 14 residues. In germline, CDR1 is SGHTS, CDR2 YDEGEE. J gave up 2 bases and V 2 bases, and 1 base lay outside the gene matches. The CDR3 coding sequence is TGTGCCAGCAGCTTAGACAGGGCTGGAAACACCATATATTTT. It yields the protein CASSLDRAGNTIYF.

The gene calls are TRBV4-1 and TRBJ2-3; 8 nucleotides line up with TRBD2. The trim removed 0 bases at V and 1 base at J, leaving 3 bases unmatched. The germline V gene has CDR1 MGHRA and CDR2 YSYEKL. The CDR3 contains 16 residues. In nucleotides, the CDR3 is TGCGCCAGCAGCCAAGATGCGGGGGGCCGCACAGATACGCAGTATTTT. It translates to CASSQDAGGRTDTQYF.

This clone was counted once. V usage is TRBV11-2 and J usage is TRBJ2-7, with D uncertain. This CDR3 is built from 11 residues. V shed 3 bases and J shed 5 bases, with 5 bases lying between them. CDR1 and CDR2 (germline): SGHAT, FQNNGV. Here the CDR3 DNA reads TGTGCCAGCAGCTTTTCCGACGAGCAGTACTTC. It encodes CASSFSDEQYF.

CDR3 DNA: TGTGCCAGCAGCAACGAGGACAGGGCCACAGATACGCAGTATTTT. This codes for CASSNEDRATDTQYF. This chain connects TRBV5-4 to TRBJ2-3; 8 bases map to TRBD1. The trim removed 4 bases at V and 2 bases at J, leaving 6 bases unmatched. Germline values: CDR1 SGHNT, CDR2 YYREEE (reference sequence). The CDR3 extends over 15 amino acids.

This chain joins TRBV2 and TRBJ2-5; 10 nucleotides match TRBD2. Looked up from germline, CDR1 is SNHLY and CDR2 is FYNNEI. Trimming cost V 3 bases and J 4 bases; bases outside gene matches: 5. This CDR3 contains 15 residues. The chain's CDR3 is CASSEASGRGETQYF. CDR3 sequence (DNA): TGTGCCAGCAGTGAGGCTAGCGGGAGAGGAGAGACCCAGTACTTC.

V gene TRBV10-3 combines with J gene TRBJ2-5; a weak D match, TRBD1 (6 bases). V gave up 4 bases and J gave up 5 bases, with 14 bases separating them. Germline loops: CDR1 ENHRY, CDR2 SYGVKD. This CDR3 spans 14 amino acids. CDR3 sequence (DNA): TGTGCCATCAGTGTGCAAGGGGGTCAGGAGACCCAGTACTTC. Translation: CAISVQGGQETQYF.

This chain links TRBV30 with TRBJ1-4; no firm D call. CDR1 is GTSNPN and CDR2 is SVGIG in the germline V gene (reference sequence). Trimming shortened V by 2 bases and J by 5 bases, and 15 bases separated the two germline ends. CDR3 size: 15 residues. CDR3 protein: CAWSSPAGPNEKLFF. For the CDR3, the DNA is TGTGCCTGGAGTTCGCCGGCAGGCCCCAATGAAAAACTGTTTTTT.

This chain links TRBV18 with TRBJ1-5; D is unclear. The CDR3 length is 15 residues. In germline, CDR1 is KGHSH, CDR2 LQKENI. Trimming stripped 5 bases from V and 3 bases from J, with 14 bases between. CDR3 nucleotides: TGTGCCAGCTCAAGGTCGTCAGACTACAATCAGCCCCAGCATTTT. It codes for CASSRSSDYNQPQHF. The full variable domain, rest sourced from reference TRBV18 and TRBJ1-5, is NAGVMQNPRHLVRRRGQEARLRCSPMKGHSHVYWYRQLPEEGLKFMVYLQKENIIDESGMPKERFSAEFPKEGPSILRIQQVVRGDSAAYFCASSRSSDYNQPQHFGDGTRLSIL.

The CDR3 spells CASSPDWTGLRAHEQYF. Here the CDR3 DNA reads TGTGCCAGCAGCCCAGACTGGACAGGGTTGCGAGCCCACGAGCAGTACTTC. The gene calls are TRBV5-4 and TRBJ2-7; 8 bases align to TRBD1. Per germline, CDR1 SGHNT and CDR2 YYREEE (reference sequence). Germline trimming cut 4 bases from V and 5 bases from J; bases unmatched to any gene: 17. This CDR3 comprises 17 residues. Variable domain in full (rest from reference TRBV5-4 and TRBJ2-7): ETGVTQSPTHLIKTRGQQVTLRCSSQSGHNTVSWYQQALGQGPQFIFQYYREEENGRGNFPPRFSGLQFPNYSSELNVNALELDDSALYLCASSPDWTGLRAHEQYFGPGTRLTVT.

This sequence joins TRBV6-6 and TRBJ2-7; a weak D match, TRBD1 (6 bases). Per germline, CDR1 MNHNY and CDR2 SVGAGI (reference sequence). The ends were cut back, 4 bases at V and 4 bases at J, with 14 bases in the middle. This CDR3 contains 14 residues. CDR3 loop: CASSSTQGPYEQYF. The DNA of the CDR3 is TGTGCCAGCAGTTCCACTCAGGGGCCTTACGAGCAGTACTTC.

The rearrangement uses TRBV5-6 and TRBJ1-6; perhaps TRBD1 as D (6 bases). The CDR3 is made up of 13 amino acids. CDR1 and CDR2 from the germline V gene are SGHDT and YYEEEE. V shed 0 bases and J shed 10 bases, with 8 bases lying between them. CDR3 in DNA: TGTGCCAGCAGCTTGGAACAGGGATCACCCCTCCACTTT. Its protein is CASSLEQGSPLHF.

The genes are TRBV9 and TRBJ2-1; 7 bases map to TRBD1. The CDR3 contains 12 residues. The germline V gene has CDR1 SGDLS and CDR2 YYNGEE. Trimming took 4 bases from V and 8 from J; bases not matched to a gene: 3. The CDR3 loop is CASSSGGHEQFF. DNA of the CDR3: TGTGCCAGCAGCTCAGGGGGTCATGAGCAGTTCTTC.

CDR3 region: CASSLGQYNEQFF. Written as DNA, the CDR3 is TGCGCCAGCAGCTTGGGTCAATACAATGAGCAGTTCTTC. The chain is built from TRBV5-1 and TRBJ2-1; D gene ambiguous. The CDR3 runs to 13 residues. The V gene lost 0 bases and the J gene lost 4 bases, with 5 bases spanning the gap. Germline CDR1 and CDR2: SGHRS and YFSETQ.

This chain connects TRBV6-5 to TRBJ2-7; TRBD2 agrees at 13 bases. The CDR3 contains 16 residues. Per the germline V gene, CDR1 is MNHEY and CDR2 is SVGAGI. The V gene end was trimmed by 2 bases and the J gene end by 4 bases; junction bases not matched to a gene: 5. This chain's CDR3 is CASSYGTSGISYEQYF. CDR3 nucleotide sequence: TGTGCCAGCAGTTACGGGACTAGCGGGATTTCATACGAGCAGTACTTC.

This chain connects TRBV7-2 to TRBJ2-1, with D perhaps TRBD2 (5 bases). The CDR3 loop spans 13 amino acids. The V gene lost 5 bases and the J gene lost 12 bases, with 17 bases spanning the gap. Germline V lookup: CDR1 SGHTA, CDR2 FQGNSA. CDR3 amino acids: CASSPSLLRGQFF. The CDR3 region has the DNA TGTGCCAGCAGCCCCAGCCTCTTACGGGGGCAGTTCTTC.

This chain joins TRBV7-6 and TRBJ2-3, with D unresolved. The CDR3 covers 12 residues. V was clipped by 2 bases and J by 4 bases, with 4 bases between them. Germline V CDR1 and CDR2: SGHVS, FNYEAQ. CDR3 sequence reads: CASSLPADTQYF. DNA of the CDR3: TGTGCCAGCAGCTTACCCGCAGATACGCAGTATTTT. The complete variable domain, with remaining parts taken from reference TRBV7-6 and TRBJ2-3, reads GAGVSQSPRYKVTKRGQDVALRCDPISGHVSLYWYRQALGQGPEFLTYFNYEAQQDKSGLPNDRFSAERPEGSISTLTIQRTEQRDSAMYRCASSLPADTQYFGPGTRLTVL.

The V and J genes are TRBV6-6 and TRBJ1-2; no definite D call. V was pared by 6 bases and J by 8 bases, with 16 bases between. The germline CDR1 and CDR2 sequences are MNHNY and SVGAGI (reference sequence). The length of the CDR3 is 13 residues. CDR3 sequence: CASSKIRVSGYTF. The CDR3 DNA sequence: TGTGCCAGCAGCAAGATCCGGGTTTCAGGCTACACCTTC.

The chain couples TRBV28 to TRBJ1-5; no definite D call. This CDR3 is built from 14 residues. The V and J ends lost 6 bases and 4 bases respectively, with 13 bases between them. The germline V gene has CDR1 MDHEN and CDR2 SYDVKM. DNA of the CDR3: TGTGCCAGCAGCCCGTCGGGTCCGAATCAGCCCCAGCATTTT. It encodes CASSPSGPNQPQHF.

The rearrangement joins TRBV27 to TRBJ2-1, with D tentatively TRBD2 (5 bases). The germline V gene encodes CDR1 MNHEY and CDR2 SMNVEV (reference sequence). The V end lost 6 bases, the J end lost 0 bases, and 12 bases lay between the germline ends. CDR3 length: 15 residues. The CDR3 spells CASSVGLTSYNEQFF. CDR3 coding DNA: TGTGCCAGCAGCGTAGGACTTACCTCCTACAATGAGCAGTTCTTC.

The DNA for the CDR3 is TGTGCCACCAGCAGAGGGGGACTAGCAAAAGGTGAGCAGTTCTTC. Its protein is CATSRGGLAKGEQFF. This chain connects TRBV15 to TRBJ2-1; 9 bases align to TRBD2. Germline V gene lookup returns CDR1 LNHNV and CDR2 YYDKDF (reference sequence). This CDR3 contains 15 residues. J lost 9 bases, V lost 1 base, and 7 bases had no gene match.